A selection of T cell receptor beta chains follows, all from one sample in a study of T-cell memory formation after mild COVID-19. TCRdb reprocessed the 5' RACE reads with MiXCR, giving one entry per CDR3 protein. This table holds fewer than 95,000 distinct CDR3 sequences, approximately 15% found once. Sequencing was done on a sample of PBMCs or a T cell subset sorted from them (not recorded which). These receptors all come from a young man who had mild COVID-19 (a few samples of this study predate the infection). Cell type and time point are not known. Both conserved end residues are part of each CDR3. A D gene is named only where the DNA matches it firmly. Clone size, where shown, is once, few, many, or a class for clones that have expanded.

v_gene	d_gene	j_gene	abundance	CDR3nt	CDR3aa
TRBV6-5	-	TRBJ2-3	-	TGTGCCAGCAGTTACGGGGGGGCCCCCGGAGATACGCAGTATTTT	CASSYGGAPGDTQYF
TRBV7-6	TRBD1	TRBJ2-2	-	TGTGCCAGCAGTTATCAACAGGGGGCCTTCACCGGGGAGCTGTTTTTT	CASSYQQGAFTGELFF
TRBV7-9	-	TRBJ2-4	-	TGTGCCAGCAGCCTAACCGGGACAAGGAACATTCAGTACTTC	CASSLTGTRNIQYF
TRBV20-1	TRBD1	TRBJ1-2	-	TGCAGTGCTGGACAGGAGAATAACTATGGCTACACCTTC	CSAGQENNYGYTF
TRBV21-1	-	TRBJ2-1	few	TGTGCCAGCAGCCTGCGGGGGGGAAACAATGAGCAGTTCTTC	CASSLRGGNNEQFF
TRBV24-1	TRBD1	TRBJ2-3	few	TGTGCCACCAGTGATTTGACCGACAGGGCAGCCGATACGCAGTATTTT	CATSDLTDRAADTQYF
TRBV18	-	TRBJ2-7	-	TGTGCCAGCTCACCACCAGGGGGAGTTTCCGAGCAGTACTTC	CASSPPGGVSEQYF
TRBV7-6	-	TRBJ2-5	few	TGTGCCAGCAGCTCTCCCTTCGGGGTAGCGGCCCAAGAGACCCAGTACTTC	CASSSPFGVAAQETQYF
TRBV5-1	TRBD1	TRBJ1-1	few	TGCGCCAGCAGCTTGAGGATGACAGGGCTTAACACTGAAGCTTTCTTT	CASSLRMTGLNTEAFF
TRBV2	-	TRBJ1-1	-	TGTGCCACCGACAAGACAGAGGAAGCTTTCTTT	CATDKTEEAFF
TRBV7-9	TRBD2	TRBJ2-3	-	TGTGCCAGCAGCGGGCCTAGCGGGGGCGCGACAGATACGCAGTATTTT	CASSGPSGGATDTQYF
TRBV5-1	TRBD1	TRBJ2-3	-	TGCGCCAGCAGCTTGAATCAGTTAGGGGGCAGAGGAGGCACAGATACGCAGTATTTT	CASSLNQLGGRGGTDTQYF
TRBV28	-	TRBJ1-2	-	TGTGCCAGCAGTTTGGCGTCAGGGGTTTATGGCTACACCTTC	CASSLASGVYGYTF
TRBV15	-	TRBJ1-5	few	TGTGCCACCAGCAGTGACACCGAAACAGGGCCCTTCAATCAGCCCCAGCATTTT	CATSSDTETGPFNQPQHF
TRBV9	-	TRBJ2-3	few	TGTGCCAGCAGCGCCCAGACCACCCGGACTCGGGGCGGAGATACGCAGTATTTT	CASSAQTTRTRGGDTQYF
TRBV6-2/TRBV6-3	-	TRBJ2-1	-	TGTGCCAGCGATGGATCGTTGGGGACTTCCTACAATGAGCAGTTCTTC	CASDGSLGTSYNEQFF
TRBV7-9	TRBD1	TRBJ2-7	medium-sized	TGTGCCAGCAGCCCCCGGGACAGTACCTACGAGCAGTACTTC	CASSPRDSTYEQYF
TRBV12-5	-	TRBJ2-2	few	TGTGCTAGTGGTTTTCTGAACAGGGCTAACACCGGGGAGCTGTTTTTT	CASGFLNRANTGELFF
TRBV6-5	-	TRBJ2-3	many	TGTGCCAGCAGCATTACTAGCACAGATACGCAGTATTTT	CASSITSTDTQYF
TRBV20-1	-	TRBJ2-7	few	TGCAGTGCTAGGGGGTCAGAAGCCTACGAGCAGTACTTC	CSARGSEAYEQYF
TRBV20-1	TRBD1	TRBJ2-7	-	TGCAGTGCTACTTGGGACAGGGGAGCCTCCGAGCAGTACTTC	CSATWDRGASEQYF
TRBV6-5	-	TRBJ1-1	-	TGTGCCAGCAGTTATGGGGGGGACACTGAAGCTTTCTTT	CASSYGGDTEAFF
TRBV11-2	-	TRBJ2-3	-	TGTGCCAGCAGCATCTGGGGGGCCGGGACAGATACGCAGTATTTT	CASSIWGAGTDTQYF
TRBV4-3	-	TRBJ1-2	-	TGCGCCAGCAGCCAAGATACTGAAACCGGGTCAGCCGATGTGGATGGCTACACCTTC	CASSQDTETGSADVDGYTF
TRBV11-2	-	TRBJ1-1	-	TGTGCCAGCAGCTCATCAACGACGGGTTCTGAAGCTTTCTTT	CASSSSTTGSEAFF
TRBV5-5	-	TRBJ1-1	few	TGTGCCAGCAGCGTGTGGGGGAACACTGAAGCTTTCTTT	CASSVWGNTEAFF
TRBV4-3	-	TRBJ1-5	few	TGCGCCAGCAGCCAAGAAGCAACCTACAATCAGCCCCAGCATTTT	CASSQEATYNQPQHF
TRBV27	-	TRBJ1-1	-	TGTGCCAGCAGACCGTCAGCCGGCGCTGAAGCTTTCTTT	CASRPSAGAEAFF